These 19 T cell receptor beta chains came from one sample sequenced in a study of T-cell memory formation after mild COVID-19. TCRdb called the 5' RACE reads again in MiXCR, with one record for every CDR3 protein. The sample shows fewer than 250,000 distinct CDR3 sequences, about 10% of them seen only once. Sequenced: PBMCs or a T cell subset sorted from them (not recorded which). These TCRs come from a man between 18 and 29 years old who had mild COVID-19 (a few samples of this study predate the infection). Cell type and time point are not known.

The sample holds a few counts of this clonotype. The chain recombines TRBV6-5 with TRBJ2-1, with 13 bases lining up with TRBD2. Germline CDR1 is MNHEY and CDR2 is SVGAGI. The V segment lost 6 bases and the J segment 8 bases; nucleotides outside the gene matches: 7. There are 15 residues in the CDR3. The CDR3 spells CASRKLAGGRDEQFF. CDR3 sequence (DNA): TGTGCCAGCAGAAAACTAGCGGGGGGGCGGGATGAGCAGTTCTTC.

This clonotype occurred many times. The CDR3 DNA reads as TGTGCCAGCAGGGCCATGGGGACAGGGGCAGATACGCAGTATTTT. Its translation: CASRAMGTGADTQYF. The V gene is TRBV7-2, the J gene TRBJ2-3; 10 bases line up with TRBD1. The junction had 7 bases not matched to a gene; V was cut back by 6 bases and J by 4 bases. The CDR3 extends over 15 amino acids. CDR1 and CDR2 (germline): SGHTA, FQGNSA. The entire variable domain, with the rest obtained from reference TRBV7-2 and TRBJ2-3, is as follows: GAGVSQSPSNKVTEKGKDVELRCDPISGHTALYWYRQSLGQGLEFLIYFQGNSAPDKSGLPSDRFSAERTGGSVSTLTIQRTQQEDSAVYLCASRAMGTGADTQYFGPGTRLTVL.

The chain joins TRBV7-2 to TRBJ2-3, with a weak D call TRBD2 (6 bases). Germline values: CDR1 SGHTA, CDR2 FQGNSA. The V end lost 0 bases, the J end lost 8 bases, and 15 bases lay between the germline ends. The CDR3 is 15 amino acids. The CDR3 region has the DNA TGTGCCAGCAGCTTAGCGCTTTCGGGGGTCGCTACGCAGTATTTT. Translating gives CASSLALSGVATQYF.

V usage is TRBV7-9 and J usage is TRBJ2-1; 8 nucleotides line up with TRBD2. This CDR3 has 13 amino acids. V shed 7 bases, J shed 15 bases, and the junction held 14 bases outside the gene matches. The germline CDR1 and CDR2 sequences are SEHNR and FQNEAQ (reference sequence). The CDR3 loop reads CASTQTPGLVPFF. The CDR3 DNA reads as TGTGCCAGCACCCAGACTCCGGGACTAGTACCGTTCTTC.

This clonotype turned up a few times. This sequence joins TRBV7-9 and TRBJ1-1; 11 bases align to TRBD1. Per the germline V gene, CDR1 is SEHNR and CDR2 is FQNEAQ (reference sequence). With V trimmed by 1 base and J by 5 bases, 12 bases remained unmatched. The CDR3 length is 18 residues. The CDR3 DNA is TGTGCCAGCAGCTTAGTGGGTCGGACAGGGGGCGGATCGACTGAAGCTTTCTTT. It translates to CASSLVGRTGGGSTEAFF. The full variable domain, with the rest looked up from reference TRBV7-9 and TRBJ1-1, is DTGVSQNPRHKITKRGQNVTFRCDPISEHNRLYWYRQTLGQGPEFLTYFQNEAQLEKSRLLSDRFSAERPKGSFSTLEIQRTEQGDSAMYLCASSLVGRTGGGSTEAFFGQGTRLTVV.

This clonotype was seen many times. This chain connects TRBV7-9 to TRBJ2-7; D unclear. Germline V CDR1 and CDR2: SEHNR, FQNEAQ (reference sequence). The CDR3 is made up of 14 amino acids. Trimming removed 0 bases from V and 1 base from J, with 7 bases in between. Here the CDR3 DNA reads TGTGCCAGCAGCTTAGCTGCGGATTCCTACGAGCAGTACTTC. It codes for CASSLAADSYEQYF.

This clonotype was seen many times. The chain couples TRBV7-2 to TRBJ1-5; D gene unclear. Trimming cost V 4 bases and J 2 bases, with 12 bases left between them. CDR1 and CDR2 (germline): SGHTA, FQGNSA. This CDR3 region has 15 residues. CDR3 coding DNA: TGTGCCAGCAGCTCCACTTTGATGGGCAATCAGCCCCAGCATTTT. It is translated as CASSSTLMGNQPQHF. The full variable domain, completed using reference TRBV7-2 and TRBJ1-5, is GAGVSQSPSNKVTEKGKDVELRCDPISGHTALYWYRQSLGQGLEFLIYFQGNSAPDKSGLPSDRFSAERTGGSVSTLTIQRTQQEDSAVYLCASSSTLMGNQPQHFGDGTRLSIL.

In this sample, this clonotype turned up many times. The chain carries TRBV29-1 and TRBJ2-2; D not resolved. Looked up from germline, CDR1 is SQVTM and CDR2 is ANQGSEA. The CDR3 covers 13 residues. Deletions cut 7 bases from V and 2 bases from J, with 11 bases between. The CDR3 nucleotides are TGCAGCGCGGTCCCTACCAACACCGGGGAGCTGTTTTTT. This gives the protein CSAVPTNTGELFF.

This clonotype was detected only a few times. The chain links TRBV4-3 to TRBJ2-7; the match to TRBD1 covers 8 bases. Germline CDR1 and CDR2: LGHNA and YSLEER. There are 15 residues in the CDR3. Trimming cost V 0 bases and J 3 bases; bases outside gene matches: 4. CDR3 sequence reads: CASSQEATGGYEQYF. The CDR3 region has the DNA TGCGCCAGCAGCCAAGAAGCAACAGGGGGCTACGAGCAGTACTTC.

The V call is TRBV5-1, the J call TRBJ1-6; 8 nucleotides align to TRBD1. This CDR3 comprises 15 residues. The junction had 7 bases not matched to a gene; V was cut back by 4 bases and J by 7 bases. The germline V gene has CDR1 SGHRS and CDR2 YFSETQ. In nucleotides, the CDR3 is TGCGCCAGCAGCACAGGACAGGGAGCGAATTCACCCCTCCACTTT. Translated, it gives CASSTGQGANSPLHF.

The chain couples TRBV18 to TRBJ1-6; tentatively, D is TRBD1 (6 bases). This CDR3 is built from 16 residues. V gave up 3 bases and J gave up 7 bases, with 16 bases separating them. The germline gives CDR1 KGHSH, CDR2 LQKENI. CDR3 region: CASSPLITGSNSPLHF. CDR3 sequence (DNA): TGTGCCAGCTCACCTCTCATAACAGGGAGCAATTCACCCCTCCACTTT.

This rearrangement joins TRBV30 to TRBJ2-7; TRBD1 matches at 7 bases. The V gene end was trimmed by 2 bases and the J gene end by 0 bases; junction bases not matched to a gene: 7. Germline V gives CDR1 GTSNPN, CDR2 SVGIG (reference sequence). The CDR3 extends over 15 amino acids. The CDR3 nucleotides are TGTGCCTGGAGTCGGAAGACAGGGAGCTCCTACGAGCAGTACTTC. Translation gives CAWSRKTGSSYEQYF.

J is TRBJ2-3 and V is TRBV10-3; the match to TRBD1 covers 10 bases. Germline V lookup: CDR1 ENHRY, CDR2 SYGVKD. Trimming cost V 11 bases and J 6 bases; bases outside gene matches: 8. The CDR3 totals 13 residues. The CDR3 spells CASSGTGVDTQYF. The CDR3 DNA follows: TGTGCCTCCTCCGGGACAGGGGTGGATACGCAGTATTTT.

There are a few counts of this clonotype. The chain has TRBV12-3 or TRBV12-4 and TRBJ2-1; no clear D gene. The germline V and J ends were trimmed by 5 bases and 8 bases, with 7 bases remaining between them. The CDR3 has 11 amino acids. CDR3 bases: TGTGCCAGCAGTGAGCTGGATGAGCAGTTCTTC. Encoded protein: CASSELDEQFF.

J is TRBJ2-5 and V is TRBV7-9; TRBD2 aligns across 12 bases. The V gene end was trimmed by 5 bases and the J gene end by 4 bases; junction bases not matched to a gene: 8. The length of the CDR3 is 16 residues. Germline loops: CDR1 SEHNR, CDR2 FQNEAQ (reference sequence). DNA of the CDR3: TGTGCCAGCAGCGCGGGCCTAGCGGGGGGGCGAGAGACCCAGTACTTC. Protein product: CASSAGLAGGRETQYF.

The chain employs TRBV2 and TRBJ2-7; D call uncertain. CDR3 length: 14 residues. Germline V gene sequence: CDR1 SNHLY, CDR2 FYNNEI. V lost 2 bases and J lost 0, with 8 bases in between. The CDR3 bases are TGTGCCAGCAGTGAAAGTAGGGACTCCTACGAGCAGTACGTC. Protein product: CASSESRDSYEQYV.

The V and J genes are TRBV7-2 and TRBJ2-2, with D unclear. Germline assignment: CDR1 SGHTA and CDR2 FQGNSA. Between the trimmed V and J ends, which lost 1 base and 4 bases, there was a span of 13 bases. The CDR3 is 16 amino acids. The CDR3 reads CASSLVALSGTGELFF. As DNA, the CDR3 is TGTGCCAGCAGCTTAGTGGCGCTCTCGGGCACCGGGGAGCTGTTTTTT.

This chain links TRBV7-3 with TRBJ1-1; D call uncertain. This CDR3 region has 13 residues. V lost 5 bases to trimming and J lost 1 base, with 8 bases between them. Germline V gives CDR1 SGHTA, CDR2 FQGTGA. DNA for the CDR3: TGTGCCAGCAGCGCGACACCGAACACTGAAGCTTTCTTT. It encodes CASSATPNTEAFF.

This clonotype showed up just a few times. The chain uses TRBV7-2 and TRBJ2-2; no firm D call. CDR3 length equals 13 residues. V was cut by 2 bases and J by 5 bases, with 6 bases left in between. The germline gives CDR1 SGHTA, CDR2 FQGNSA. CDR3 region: CASSLNPTGELFF. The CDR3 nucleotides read TGTGCCAGCAGCTTAAACCCGACCGGGGAGCTGTTTTTT.